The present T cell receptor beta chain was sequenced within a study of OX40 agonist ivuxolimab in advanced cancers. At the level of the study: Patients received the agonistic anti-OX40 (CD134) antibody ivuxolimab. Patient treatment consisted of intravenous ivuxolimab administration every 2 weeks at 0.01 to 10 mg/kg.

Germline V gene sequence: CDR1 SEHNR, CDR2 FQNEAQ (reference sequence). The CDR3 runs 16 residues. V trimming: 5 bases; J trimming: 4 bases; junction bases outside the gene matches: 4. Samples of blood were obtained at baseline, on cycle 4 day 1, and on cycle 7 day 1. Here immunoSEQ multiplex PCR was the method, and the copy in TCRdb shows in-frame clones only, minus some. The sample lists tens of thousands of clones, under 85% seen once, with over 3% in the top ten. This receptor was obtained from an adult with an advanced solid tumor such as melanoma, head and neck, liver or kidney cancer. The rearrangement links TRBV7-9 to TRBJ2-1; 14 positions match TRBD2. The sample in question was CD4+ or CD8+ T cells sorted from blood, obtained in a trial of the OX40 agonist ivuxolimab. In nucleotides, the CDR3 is TGTGCCAGCAGCACCTGGACTAGCGGGAGGTACAATGAGCAGTTCTTC. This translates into CASSTWTSGRYNEQFF.